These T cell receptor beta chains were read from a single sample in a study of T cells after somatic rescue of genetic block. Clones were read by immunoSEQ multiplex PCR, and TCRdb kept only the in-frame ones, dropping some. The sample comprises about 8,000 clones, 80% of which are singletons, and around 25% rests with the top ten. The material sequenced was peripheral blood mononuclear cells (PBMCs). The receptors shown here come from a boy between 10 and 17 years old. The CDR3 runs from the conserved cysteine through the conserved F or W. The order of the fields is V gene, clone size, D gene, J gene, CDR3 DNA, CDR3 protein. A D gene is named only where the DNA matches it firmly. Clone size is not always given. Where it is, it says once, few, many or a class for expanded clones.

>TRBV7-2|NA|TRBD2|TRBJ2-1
TGTGCCAGCAGCTTGCCCCGATGGCAGCGGGGGGACAATGAGCAGTTCTTC
CASSLPRWQRGDNEQFF
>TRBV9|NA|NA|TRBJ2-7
TGTGCCAGCAGCGCGGGGCGGACGGTCTCGGTCCACGAGCAGTACTTC
CASSAGRTVSVHEQYF
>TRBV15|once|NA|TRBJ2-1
TGTGCCACCAGCAGAGATTTTCAGAGGGATGGGCAGTTCTTC
CATSRDFQRDGQFF
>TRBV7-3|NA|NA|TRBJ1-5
TGTGCCAGCAGCTTCATGCCTGGACAGCACCTGTATAGCAATCAGTCCCAGCATTTT
CASSFMPGQHLYSNQSQHF
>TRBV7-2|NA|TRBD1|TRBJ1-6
TGTGCCAGCAGCACCCAGGGGGGTTTCGGTAATTCACCCCTCCACTTT
CASSTQGGFGNSPLHF
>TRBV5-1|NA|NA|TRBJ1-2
TGCGCCAGCAGCTTCTGGAGGGGACCCTATGGCTACACCTTC
CASSFWRGPYGYTF
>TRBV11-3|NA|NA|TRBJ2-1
TGTGCCAGCAGCTTGAGGAGCCATGAGCAGTTCTTC
CASSLRSHEQFF
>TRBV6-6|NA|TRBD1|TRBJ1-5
TGTGCCAGCAGTTACGGGACAGGGGGTCAGCCCCAGCATTTT
CASSYGTGGQPQHF
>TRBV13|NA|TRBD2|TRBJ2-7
TGTGCCAGCAGTTCTTGGACTAGCGGGAGCTCCTACGAGCAGTACTTC
CASSSWTSGSSYEQYF
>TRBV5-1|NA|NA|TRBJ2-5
TGCGCCAGCAGCTTGCGTAGGCCGGCCCAAGAGACCCAGTACTTC
CASSLRRPAQETQYF
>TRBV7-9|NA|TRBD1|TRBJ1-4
TGTGCCAGCAGCTTACTCGGACAGGGCACTAATGAAAAACTGTTTTTT
CASSLLGQGTNEKLFF
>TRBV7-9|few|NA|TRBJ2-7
TGTGCCAGCAGCGACGAAAGGGACGAGCAGTACTTC
CASSDERDEQYF
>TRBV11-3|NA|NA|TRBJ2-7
TGTGCCAGCAGCTTAGAAGGGGGGCGGAGGGACGAGCAGTACTTC
CASSLEGGRRDEQYF
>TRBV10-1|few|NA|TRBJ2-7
TGCGCCAGTTACGAGCGGGCCTACGAGCAGTACTTC
CASYERAYEQYF
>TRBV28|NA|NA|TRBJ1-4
TGTGCCAGCAGTTACGGGGTTAGTAATGAAAAACTGTTTTTT
CASSYGVSNEKLFF
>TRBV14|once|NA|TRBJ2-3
TGTGCCAGCAGCCTCACAGATACGCAGTATTTT
CASSLTDTQYF
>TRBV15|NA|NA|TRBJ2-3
TGTGCCACCAGCAGAGATGTTGAGACTTATCAAGGCACAGATACGCAGTATTTT
CATSRDVETYQGTDTQYF
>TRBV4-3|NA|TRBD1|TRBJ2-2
TGCGCCAGCAGCCAAAGGACAGGACGGACCGGGGAGCTGTTTTTT
CASSQRTGRTGELFF
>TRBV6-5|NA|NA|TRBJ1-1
TGTGCCAGCAGTTACCTTGCCAGGTCTTTCTTT
CASSYLARSFF
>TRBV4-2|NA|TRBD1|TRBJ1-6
TGTGCCAGCAGCCAAGTAATGGGACAGGGAGTTAGACCCCTCCACTTT
CASSQVMGQGVRPLHF
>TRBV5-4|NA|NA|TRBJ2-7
TGTGCCAGCAGCTTTGAACCCGGGATTGCCCCCTACGAGCAGTACTTC
CASSFEPGIAPYEQYF
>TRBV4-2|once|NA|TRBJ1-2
TGTGCCAGCAGCTCATCCCCGCAGGGAACGGGGGCTAACTATGGCTACACCTTC
CASSSSPQGTGANYGYTF
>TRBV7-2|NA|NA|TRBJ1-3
TGTGCCAGCAGCTTTTGGGCCGATCCTGGAAACACCATATATTTT
CASSFWADPGNTIYF
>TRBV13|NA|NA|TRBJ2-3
TGTGCCAGCAGCTTAGCGCCCGCGGTTGGCACAGATACGCAGTATTTT
CASSLAPAVGTDTQYF
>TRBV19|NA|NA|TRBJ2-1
TGTGCCAGTAGTGCGACTGGCTTGGGGTACAATGAGCAGTTCTTC
CASSATGLGYNEQFF